Listed below are T cell receptor beta chains from one sample, sequenced in a study of metastatic and nonmetastatic thyroid tumors. MiXCR re-clonotyped the PCR reads for TCRdb. Of roughly 59,000 clones listed, 16% are singletons. The sequenced sample consisted of blood. Receptors originate from a male donor with papillary thyroid cancer or a benign thyroid nodule (not recorded which). Some clones in this sample may be carry-over from other donors' samples. Each CDR3 is given with its conserved first and last residue.

j_gene,v_gene,CDR3aa
TRBJ1-1,TRBV5-1,CASSWVMTGRTEAFF
TRBJ1-4,TRBV20-1,CSASVGEKLFF
TRBJ2-2,TRBV6-1,CARIPSPGGQSGELFF
TRBJ2-3,TRBV24-1,CATPHGPWDTQYF
TRBJ2-2,TRBV6-1,CASSRRTSRDTGELFF
TRBJ1-5,TRBV6-2/TRBV6-3,CAISAGLQPQHF
TRBJ1-2,TRBV5-1,CASSMVGGYTF
TRBJ2-7,TRBV30,CAWTLRGTGISEQYF
TRBJ1-1,TRBV12-3/TRBV12-4,CASSFRLQRNTEAFF
TRBJ2-3,TRBV15,CATSRGVTDTQYF
TRBJ2-5,TRBV7-8,CASSLAAGQETQYF
TRBJ2-3,TRBV12-3/TRBV12-4,CASSSSGGAEDTQYF
TRBJ1-4,TRBV9,CASSVYLGF
TRBJ2-5,TRBV11-1,CASSPTRRETQYF
TRBJ2-1,TRBV11-1,CASSVGGRADNEQFF
TRBJ2-7,TRBV4-2,CASSQEWGPTYEQYF
TRBJ1-5,TRBV19,CASSWSANSNQPQHF
TRBJ2-7,TRBV6-1,CASSYQGGNEQYF
TRBJ2-1,TRBV4-3,CASSQVPASSIGNEQFF
TRBJ1-1,TRBV6-4,CARGPVWAEAFF
TRBJ2-1,TRBV7-2,CASRTEFF
TRBJ1-2,TRBV27,CATSKDRAFGGYTF
-,TRBV28,CASSPSRDEQYF
TRBJ2-5,TRBV10-3,CAISQGQETQYF
TRBJ2-5,TRBV28,CASSQAGFQETQYF
TRBJ2-4,TRBV11-2,CASSSSVGAAKNIQYF
TRBJ2-3,TRBV20-1,CSALTQERTDTQYF
TRBJ1-2,TRBV12-3/TRBV12-4,CASSSYGQPLYGYTF
TRBJ1-1,TRBV12-3/TRBV12-4,CASSFQPSQGEAFF
TRBJ2-4,TRBV19,CASSGEILAKNIQYF
TRBJ2-1,TRBV4-2,CASSQGFRDYNEQFF
TRBJ1-2,TRBV6-1,CASSKGRLYGYTF
TRBJ2-5,TRBV6-1,CASSAQTGLGETQYF
TRBJ2-7,TRBV6-1,CASSEVGGEFGEQYF
TRBJ1-5,TRBV7-2,CASSRQGVTNKPQHF
TRBJ2-7,TRBV12-3/TRBV12-4,CASSLEGIYEQYF
TRBJ2-5,TRBV7-3,CASSTAGGGWETQYF
TRBJ2-2,TRBV27,CASSFAGRTGELFF
TRBJ2-5,TRBV5-1,CASSLSMAAQETQYF
TRBJ2-1,TRBV6-2/TRBV6-3,CATREGGGNEQFF
TRBJ1-2,TRBV6-4,CASSDSTETDGYTF
TRBJ2-3,TRBV6-1,CASSMTIWGARDTQYF
TRBJ2-1,TRBV7-8,CASSLAWREGNEQFF
TRBJ1-3,TRBV6-6,CASIYRVTAEIYF
TRBJ1-1,TRBV12-3/TRBV12-4,CASIPSRWLNTEAFF
TRBJ2-2,TRBV6-1,CASTTGGGGELFF
TRBJ1-6,TRBV7-9,CASTPDRLNSPLHF
TRBJ2-4,TRBV6-1,CASSGRPDRQEALLLAKNIQYF
TRBJ2-1,TRBV27,CASSPLILAGGSYNEQFF
TRBJ2-2,TRBV7-2,CASSPLGAGTVELFF
TRBJ1-1,TRBV5-6,CASGPMNTEAFF
TRBJ2-3,TRBV27,CASSLSGRGGDTQYF
TRBJ1-5,TRBV3-1,CASSPRGGGNQPQHF